The clone carrying this T cell receptor (beta chain) has a single count. Its antigen remains unidentified. Germline lookup yields CDR1 MNHNS and CDR2 SASEGT. CDR3 length equals 13 residues. Trimming removed 3 bases at V and 2 bases at J, with 7 bases between. This sample was included in a study of cytomegalovirus exposure and HLA in healthy donors. General study points: Analysis was performed later, and it showed HLA-associated TCR beta chains to be more clonally expanded than equally common others. Cytomegalovirus association was assigned to about 150 TCR beta chains.

A multiplex PCR was run with 60 Vbeta primers and 13 Jbeta primers. Clones were sequenced by immunoSEQ multiplex PCR, and TCRdb holds only the in-frame ones, with some missing. The sample shows approximately 99,000 clones, about four fifths of them seen only once. The chain uses TRBV6-1 and TRBJ1-2; D possibly corresponds to TRBD1 (5 bases). The sequencing sample was made of PBMCs. The origin of this receptor is a man in his forties or fifties in good health and CMV-seropositive. For the CDR3, the DNA is TGTGCCAGCAGTGAGGACAAAAACTATGGCTACACCTTC. Encoded protein: CASSEDKNYGYTF.